Here is one T cell receptor (beta chain) with its context. No antigen is known for it. This clone may be a read error of a much larger clone one base away. TCR alpha and beta CDR3 regions were amplified from RNA using iRepertoire nested multiplex PCR. TCRdb re-analysed the multiplex PCR reads in MiXCR, keeping a single row per CDR3 protein. This sample has roughly 190,000 distinct CDR3 sequences, with approximately 30% found just once. The data originate from a study of glioma-infiltrating T cells. Broader study findings: Non-neoplastic patients had below-expected tissue-blood divergence, while all gliomas exceeded expectation. Very few CDR3 sequences were shared between tissue and blood.

Germline lookup yields CDR1 SGHNT and CDR2 YYREEE (reference sequence). The CDR3 sequence is 14 residues long. This sequence joins TRBV5-4 and TRBJ2-7; D not certain. This sequence originates from a human donor with low-grade glioma or glioblastoma, undergoing nonglioma brain surgery, or in good health (not recorded which). The sequencing input was glioma tissue, nonneoplastic brain tissue, or PBMCs (not recorded which). CDR3 amino acids: CASSLDPSSYEKYF. The CDR3 DNA sequence: TGTGCCAGCAGCTTGGATCCCAGCTCCTACGAGAAGTACTTC.